Below, 18 T cell receptor beta chains from the same sample are listed, as sequenced in a study of blood T cell repertoires in COVID-19 (dated by TCRdb to 2020 to 2021). Library prep was done by the immunoSEQ multiplex PCR assay. TCRdb provides this immuneACCESS table in a form limited to in-frame rearrangements. Some clones are lacking; in checked studies, under half of them reflect an unresolved V gene, and why the rest are absent is not known. The sample profile shows nearly 200,000 clones; around four fifths of them were found once. Of the sample, approximately 0.9% is held by the ten largest clones. The sample taken for sequencing was peripheral blood. The origin of the receptors is a man in his 60s with COVID-19, enrolled during active disease.

This clone was counted between two and nine times. V and J are TRBV27 and TRBJ1-2, with a possible D match to TRBD1 (6 bases). The CDR3 is 21 amino acids. V was pared by 5 bases and J by 3 bases, with 34 bases between. Germline loops: CDR1 MNHEY, CDR2 SMNVEV (reference sequence). DNA of the CDR3: TGTGCCAGCAGTCCCTCGAAATTTGCTAGGCAGGGGAGTGGTAGAGACTATGGCTACACCTTC. This codes for CASSPSKFARQGSGRDYGYTF.

CDR3 DNA sequence: TGTGCCATCAGTGAGTTGGGGGCGAAAAACACCATATATTTT. This sequence encodes CAISELGAKNTIYF. The chain links TRBV10-3 to TRBJ1-3; D is possibly TRBD1 (6 bases). Trimming left V 1 base short and J 6 bases short, with 10 bases between. The length of the CDR3 is 14 residues. Germline V CDR1 and CDR2: ENHRY, SYGVKD.

This chain joins TRBV6-5 and TRBJ1-1; no clear D gene. This CDR3 has 13 amino acids. Germline V gives CDR1 MNHEY, CDR2 SVGAGI. With 2 bases removed from V and 1 base from J, the gap between germline ends came to 5 bases. For the CDR3, the DNA is TGTGCCAGCAGTTACACAACGAACACTGAAGCTTTCTTT. It yields the protein CASSYTTNTEAFF.

This chain connects TRBV30 to TRBJ2-3, with a tentative D call TRBD2 (5 bases). Trimming cost V 4 bases and J 3 bases, with 17 bases left between them. The CDR3 sequence is 15 residues long. CDR1 and CDR2 from the germline V gene are GTSNPN and SVGIG (reference sequence). The CDR3 DNA follows: TGTGCCTGGAAGAGGTGGAGCGGTCTGACAGATACGCAGTATTTT. It codes for CAWKRWSGLTDTQYF.

The chain joins TRBV7-9 to TRBJ2-5, with D perhaps matching TRBD1 (5 bases). This CDR3 comprises 13 residues. Trimming removed 4 bases from V and 5 bases from J, with 11 bases in between. CDR1 is SEHNR and CDR2 is FQNEAQ in the germline V gene (reference sequence). CDR3 amino acids: CASSSQGRETQYF. The DNA of the CDR3 is TGTGCCAGCAGCTCGCAGGGTAGGGAGACCCAGTACTTC.

The chain links TRBV28 to TRBJ1-1; possible D gene TRBD1, 6 bases. Per the germline V gene, CDR1 is MDHEN and CDR2 is SYDVKM. The CDR3 covers 15 residues. The V end lost 4 bases, the J end lost 1 base, and 13 bases lay between the germline ends. The CDR3 protein is CASSSHARGNTEAFF. CDR3 coding DNA: TGTGCCAGCAGTTCCCACGCCAGGGGGAACACTGAAGCTTTCTTT.

This clone was detected only a few times. The chain has TRBV23-1 and TRBJ1-1, with D unclear. TRBV23-1 is noted as an ORF with a role that remains uncertain. The V and J ends lost 6 bases and 5 bases respectively, with 7 bases between them. This CDR3 region has 11 residues. CDR3 nucleotides: TGCGCCAGCAGCCGGAGGACTGAAGCTTTCTTT. It specifies CASSRRTEAFF.

V is TRBV6-2 or TRBV6-3 and J is TRBJ1-3, with unresolved D. This CDR3 spans 14 amino acids. Trimming shortened V by 4 bases and J by 0 bases, and 7 bases separated the two germline ends. CDR1 is MNHEY, CDR2 SVGEGT, per germline. CDR3 sequence (DNA): TGTGCCAGCAGTTCGATAGTCTCTGGAAACACCATATATTTT. This sequence encodes CASSSIVSGNTIYF.

As DNA, the CDR3 is TGTGCCAGCAGCCTGACTAGCGGGTCCTACGAGCAGTACTTC. Amino acid sequence: CASSLTSGSYEQYF. The rearrangement uses TRBV25-1 and TRBJ2-7, with 10 bases fitting TRBD2. The CDR3 length is 14 residues. The germline CDR1 and CDR2 sequences are MGHDK and SYGVNS. V was clipped by 6 bases and J by 1 base; unmatched bases: 3.

The CDR3 sequence: CASSSAGQGSNQPQHF. DNA for the CDR3: TGTGCCAGCAGTTCCGCCGGACAGGGCAGCAATCAGCCCCAGCATTTT. This chain connects TRBV28 to TRBJ1-5, with 8 bases that match TRBD1. J was trimmed by 1 base and V by 4 bases; bases with no gene match: 6. CDR1 MDHEN and CDR2 SYDVKM come from the germline V gene. The CDR3 runs 16 residues.

This chain joins TRBV5-1 and TRBJ2-5; 11 bases are a match to TRBD2. CDR1 and CDR2 from the germline V gene are SGHRS and YFSETQ. Trimming removed 4 bases from V and 5 bases from J; junction bases left unmatched: 4. CDR3 length equals 14 residues. The CDR3 coding sequence is TGCGCCAGCAGCGAACTAGCGGGAGACGAGACCCAGTACTTC. It codes for CASSELAGDETQYF.

The rearrangement joins TRBV6-2 or TRBV6-3 to TRBJ1-5, with D perhaps matching TRBD1 (5 bases). Germline V gene data show CDR1 as MNHEY and CDR2 as SVGEGT. Trimming left V 2 bases short and J 5 bases short, with 10 bases between. This CDR3 is 14 amino acids long. CDR3 nucleotides: TGTGCCAGCAGTTACGGGGGGACCTATCAGCCCCAGCATTTT. It translates to CASSYGGTYQPQHF.

The V call is TRBV2, the J call TRBJ2-5; the D gene is possibly TRBD1 (6 bases). Per germline, CDR1 SNHLY and CDR2 FYNNEI. V lost 3 bases, J lost 5 bases, and 13 bases lay in between. The CDR3 runs to 14 residues. The chain's CDR3 is CASSEQGSWETQYF. Written as DNA, the CDR3 is TGTGCCAGCAGTGAGCAGGGGTCGTGGGAGACCCAGTACTTC.

V is TRBV5-1 and J is TRBJ2-3, with no clear D. The CDR3 sequence is 16 residues long. Trimming shortened V by 0 bases and J by 2 bases, and 13 bases separated the two germline ends. Per germline, CDR1 SGHRS and CDR2 YFSETQ. CDR3 protein: CASSLGLAGFTDTQYF. CDR3 coding DNA: TGCGCCAGCAGCTTGGGCCTCGCAGGCTTCACAGATACGCAGTATTTT.

The table lists this clone with a count of one. This chain joins TRBV30 and TRBJ1-2; tentative D call: TRBD1 (5 bases). Trimming left V 0 bases short and J 6 bases short, with 11 bases between. The CDR3 length is 13 residues. Germline V gene data show CDR1 as GTSNPN and CDR2 as SVGIG (reference sequence). For the CDR3, the DNA is TGTGCCTGGAGTGTACAGGCGGGGGATGGCTACACCTTC. Translating gives CAWSVQAGDGYTF.

The rearrangement uses TRBV6-1 and TRBJ2-3; TRBD2 might be the D (5 bases). Germline assignment: CDR1 MNHNS and CDR2 SASEGT. Trimming removed 2 bases from V and 6 bases from J, with 9 bases in between. CDR3 length: 13 residues. The CDR3 is CASSESGVDTQYF. CDR3 nucleotide sequence: TGTGCCAGCAGTGAATCCGGGGTTGATACGCAGTATTTT.

The J gene is TRBJ2-7, the V gene TRBV5-1, with D maybe TRBD2 (5 bases). This CDR3 is 14 amino acids long. V was pared by 4 bases and J by 0 bases, with 11 bases between. Germline loops: CDR1 SGHRS, CDR2 YFSETQ. CDR3: CASSRDSSSYEQYF. CDR3 bases: TGCGCCAGCAGCCGGGATTCGAGCTCCTACGAGCAGTACTTC. The full variable domain, its missing parts supplied by reference TRBV5-1 and TRBJ2-7, is KAGVTQTPRYLIKTRGQQVTLSCSPISGHRSVSWYQQTPGQGLQFLFEYFSETQRNKGNFPGRFSGRQFSNSRSEMNVSTLELGDSALYLCASSRDSSSYEQYFGPGTRLTVT.

The chain is built from TRBV29-1 and TRBJ1-2; weak D call: TRBD1 (5 bases). The CDR3 is made up of 12 amino acids. Germline CDR1 is SQVTM and CDR2 is ANQGSEA. Trimming left V 6 bases short and J 3 bases short, with 11 bases between. The CDR3 spells CSVGGTHYGYTF. The CDR3 nucleotides read TGCAGCGTCGGAGGGACCCACTATGGCTACACCTTC. Drawing the rest from reference TRBV29-1 and TRBJ1-2, the complete variable domain is SAVISQKPSRDICQRGTSLTIQCQVDSQVTMMFWYRQQPGQSLTLIATANQGSEATYESGFVIDKFPISRPNLTFSTLTVSNMSPEDSSIYLCSVGGTHYGYTFGSGTRLTVV.